Shown below are 25 T cell receptor beta chains from a single sample sequenced in a study of blood T cell repertoires in COVID-19. Clones were sequenced by immunoSEQ multiplex PCR, and TCRdb holds only the in-frame ones, with some missing. This sample has 150,000 to 200,000 clones, with approximately 86% found just once. The source material was peripheral blood. The receptor set was obtained from a woman aged 30 to 39 with active or convalescent COVID-19.

This chain connects TRBV28 to TRBJ2-1; D ambiguous. The CDR3 extends over 12 amino acids. Germline V CDR1 and CDR2: MDHEN, SYDVKM. V was clipped by 5 bases and J by 12 bases, with 14 bases between them. The CDR3 spells CASSPRPSGQFF. The CDR3 DNA is TGTGCCAGCAGTCCTAGACCCTCGGGGCAGTTCTTC.

The chain carries TRBV5-8 and TRBJ2-3; weak D call: TRBD2 (6 bases). With 1 base removed from V and 4 bases from J, the gap between germline ends came to 10 bases. CDR1 and CDR2 (germline): SGHTS, YDEGEE. The CDR3 is 14 amino acids. The CDR3 spells CASSLTSRADTQYF. The CDR3 DNA sequence: TGTGCCAGCAGCTTGACTAGCCGCGCAGATACGCAGTATTTT. Combining the CDR3 with reference TRBV5-8 and TRBJ2-3 gives the whole variable domain EAGVTQSPTHLIKTRGQQATLRCSPISGHTSVYWYQQALGLGLQFLLWYDEGEERNRGNFPPRFSGRQFPNYSSELNVNALELEDSALYLCASSLTSRADTQYFGPGTRLTVL.

This clone was found a few times. V and J are TRBV20-1 and TRBJ1-4, with unresolved D. The V end was cut by 6 bases, the J end by 8 bases, with 10 bases between. The length of the CDR3 is 11 residues. CDR1 and CDR2 (germline): DFQATT, SNEGSKA (reference sequence). CDR3 DNA: TGCAGTGCAATAAACAAGGAAAAACTGTTTTTT. It yields the protein CSAINKEKLFF.

The chain employs TRBV6-5 and TRBJ1-1, with 8 bases matching TRBD1. Trimming cost V 5 bases and J 5 bases; bases outside gene matches: 7. Germline loops: CDR1 MNHEY, CDR2 SVGAGI. CDR3 length: 14 residues. The DNA for the CDR3 is TGTGCCAGCAGTACGGACAGGGTGGGTACTGAAGCTTTCTTT. Translating gives CASSTDRVGTEAFF.

This clone has a single count. The chain links TRBV27 to TRBJ1-2; 9 positions match TRBD1. After removal of 2 bases from V and 3 bases from J, the junction contained 4 bases not matched to a gene. This CDR3 region has 15 residues. In germline, CDR1 is MNHEY, CDR2 SMNVEV (reference sequence). CDR3 DNA: TGTGCCAGCAGTTTACTACAGGGGGCCTACTATGGCTACACCTTC. Translation gives CASSLLQGAYYGYTF.

The rearrangement uses TRBV5-1 and TRBJ2-7, with 7 positions matching TRBD2. CDR1 and CDR2 from the germline V gene are SGHRS and YFSETQ. The CDR3 spans 16 residues. V dropped 0 bases and J dropped 3; count of bases not matched to a gene: 9. The CDR3 loop reads CASSLGGGRSIYEQYF. The CDR3 DNA follows: TGCGCCAGCAGCTTGGGGGGCGGGAGAAGTATCTACGAGCAGTACTTC. The full variable domain, in which reference TRBV5-1 and TRBJ2-7 provide the parts outside the CDR3, is KAGVTQTPRYLIKTRGQQVTLSCSPISGHRSVSWYQQTPGQGLQFLFEYFSETQRNKGNFPGRFSGRQFSNSRSEMNVSTLELGDSALYLCASSLGGGRSIYEQYFGPGTRLTVT.

J is TRBJ2-5 and V is TRBV24-1; TRBD2 might be the D (6 bases). The germline CDR1 and CDR2 sequences are KGHDR and SFDVKD. The CDR3 spans 16 residues. V lost 4 bases, J lost 2 bases, and 16 bases lay in between. DNA of the CDR3: TGTGCCACCAGTGACCAGAACTCGGGGGATCAAGAGACCCAGTACTTC. It translates to CATSDQNSGDQETQYF.

The chain is built from TRBV19 and TRBJ2-1; 9 bases fit TRBD2. Germline V CDR1 and CDR2: LNHDA, SQIVND (reference sequence). After removal of 4 bases from V and 2 bases from J, the junction contained 6 bases not matched to a gene. The CDR3 runs 16 residues. The CDR3 bases are TGTGCCAGTAGTACCCTCCTAGCGGGGACCTACAATGAGCAGTTCTTC. Protein sequence: CASSTLLAGTYNEQFF.

V and J are TRBV2 and TRBJ2-6; weak D call: TRBD1 (6 bases). CDR1 SNHLY and CDR2 FYNNEI come from the germline V gene. V was trimmed by 3 bases and J by 4 bases, leaving 10 bases between them. The CDR3 is made up of 15 amino acids. Here the CDR3 reads CASSEGAVGANVLTF. Written as DNA, the CDR3 is TGTGCCAGCAGTGAGGGGGCGGTGGGGGCCAACGTCCTGACTTTC.

The J gene is TRBJ2-2, the V gene TRBV2; TRBD2 might be the D (5 bases). Between the trimmed V and J ends, which lost 5 bases and 2 bases, there was a span of 12 bases. CDR3 size: 15 residues. The germline V gene encodes CDR1 SNHLY and CDR2 FYNNEI. CDR3 sequence: CASSRLGINTGELFF. In DNA form, the CDR3 reads TGTGCCAGCAGTCGTCTCGGGATTAACACCGGGGAGCTGTTTTTT.

The J gene is TRBJ1-4, the V gene TRBV16; D not certain. Germline V lookup: CDR1 KGHSY, CDR2 FQNENV. The CDR3 extends over 16 amino acids. Between the trimmed V and J ends, which lost 1 base and 2 bases, there was a span of 11 bases. Here the CDR3 reads CASSQLVAVTNEKLFF. Here the CDR3 DNA reads TGTGCCAGCAGCCAATTGGTTGCGGTCACTAATGAAAAACTGTTTTTT. Together with reference TRBV16 and TRBJ1-4, the CDR3 gives the full variable domain: GEEVAQTPKHLVRGEGQKAKLYCAPIKGHSYVFWYQQVLKNEFKFLISFQNENVFDETGMPKERFSAKCLPNSPCSLEIQATKLEDSAVYFCASSQLVAVTNEKLFFGSGTQLSVL.

The rearrangement joins TRBV7-8 to TRBJ1-5; D call uncertain. Germline assignment: CDR1 SGHVS and CDR2 FQNEAQ. V gave up 4 bases and J gave up 0 bases, with 7 bases separating them. The CDR3 loop spans 14 amino acids. This chain's CDR3 is CASSSLYSNQPQHF. The DNA of the CDR3 is TGTGCCAGCAGCTCCCTATATAGCAATCAGCCCCAGCATTTT.

V and J are TRBV6-1 and TRBJ2-3; D not resolved. Trimming left V 5 bases short and J 5 bases short, with 8 bases between. The CDR3 has 12 amino acids. In germline, CDR1 is MNHNS, CDR2 SASEGT. The CDR3 reads CASSLYRDTQYF. The CDR3 coding sequence is TGTGCCAGCAGTCTCTATAGAGATACGCAGTATTTT.

The gene calls are TRBV5-4 and TRBJ2-5; TRBD2 is a possible D gene (6 bases). Germline V gene lookup returns CDR1 SGHNT and CDR2 YYREEE (reference sequence). V lost 2 bases to trimming and J lost 6 bases, with 17 bases between them. The CDR3 spans 15 residues. The CDR3 DNA is TGTGCCAGCAGCTTTCAAGGCGGGGCAAAAAAGACCCAGTACTTC. Residues: CASSFQGGAKKTQYF.

This clone was picked up a small number of times. The chain combines TRBV10-2 with TRBJ2-3; possible D gene TRBD1, 6 bases. Trimming pared 10 bases from V and 1 base from J, leaving 21 bases between. This CDR3 region has 16 residues. Germline values: CDR1 WSHSY, CDR2 SAAADI. This CDR3 reads CAIQREQGDGTDTQYF. DNA for the CDR3: TGCGCCATCCAAAGGGAACAGGGTGATGGCACAGATACGCAGTATTTT.

The gene calls are TRBV10-1 and TRBJ2-2; 13 bases fit TRBD2. V was clipped by 7 bases and J by 7 bases; unmatched bases: 6. The CDR3 length is 15 residues. CDR1 WNHNN and CDR2 SYGVQD come from the germline V gene (reference sequence). The CDR3 nucleotides read TGCGCCAGCAATACTAGCGGGGGGGCCGGCGGGGAGCTGTTTTTT. This sequence encodes CASNTSGGAGGELFF.

The CDR3 sequence is CASSTLDAYTYEQYF. The CDR3 region has the DNA TGCGCCAGCAGCACTTTAGATGCCTATACCTACGAGCAGTACTTC. This chain links TRBV4-1 with TRBJ2-7; D remains ambiguous. Per germline, CDR1 MGHRA and CDR2 YSYEKL. V gave up 5 bases and J gave up 2 bases, with 16 bases separating them. This CDR3 spans 15 amino acids.

The sample holds a few counts of this clone. This rearrangement joins TRBV7-2 to TRBJ2-1; 12 nucleotides line up with TRBD2. Germline V gene data show CDR1 as SGHTA and CDR2 as FQGNSA. The CDR3 has 15 amino acids. V was clipped by 3 bases and J by 9 bases; unmatched bases: 6. The CDR3 DNA follows: TGTGCCAGCAGCTTGACTAGCGGGAGATTGAGTGAGCAGTTCTTC. Protein product: CASSLTSGRLSEQFF.

This clone was observed once. V gene TRBV2 combines with J gene TRBJ1-6, with 11 bases fitting TRBD1. The CDR3 is 14 residues long. Germline CDR1 is SNHLY and CDR2 is FYNNEI. With V trimmed by 6 bases and J by 9 bases, 4 bases remained unmatched. CDR3 DNA: TGTGCCAGCAGGCGGGACAGGGGGAGTTCACCCCTCCACTTT. It encodes CASRRDRGSSPLHF.

This clone was seen more than once but under ten times. The chain has TRBV7-9 and TRBJ1-1, with D possibly TRBD1 on 5 matching bases. Germline V gene data show CDR1 as SEHNR and CDR2 as FQNEAQ (reference sequence). The CDR3 totals 13 residues. V lost 6 bases and J lost 2, with 10 bases in between. CDR3 residues: CASSNQGNTEAFF. DNA for the CDR3: TGTGCCAGCAGTAATCAGGGTAACACTGAAGCTTTCTTT.

The chain couples TRBV6-5 to TRBJ2-5, with D maybe TRBD1 (5 bases). V was shortened by 4 bases and J by 9 bases, with 21 bases between the two germline ends. CDR1 is MNHEY, CDR2 SVGAGI, per germline. The CDR3 contains 15 residues. As DNA, the CDR3 is TGTGCCAGCAGTTCTAACCCGAGACAGTCCTTGGCCCAGTACTTC. Translating gives CASSSNPRQSLAQYF.

The chain links TRBV19 to TRBJ1-1; D gene uncertain. CDR1 and CDR2 from the germline V gene are LNHDA and SQIVND (reference sequence). With 5 bases removed from V and 6 bases from J, the gap between germline ends came to 10 bases. This CDR3 has 12 residues. CDR3 loop: CASSPREPEAFF. CDR3 coding DNA: TGTGCCAGTAGTCCGCGGGAGCCTGAAGCTTTCTTT.

The chain combines TRBV5-5 with TRBJ1-2, with TRBD1 matching 7 bases. This CDR3 is built from 15 residues. Germline CDR1 is SGHKS and CDR2 is YYEKEE (reference sequence). J gave up 3 bases and V 4 bases, and 9 bases lay outside the gene matches. CDR3 coding DNA: TGTGCCAGCAGCCTACGACAGGGATGGGACTATGGCTACACCTTC. Translation: CASSLRQGWDYGYTF.

The V gene is TRBV5-4, the J gene TRBJ1-1, with 8 bases aligning to TRBD1. V was clipped by 5 bases and J by 0 bases; unmatched bases: 3. This CDR3 region has 14 residues. Germline-derived CDR1 and CDR2 are SGHNT and YYREEE (reference sequence). CDR3 region: CASSPGGMNTEAFF. CDR3 sequence (DNA): TGTGCCAGCAGTCCAGGGGGCATGAACACTGAAGCTTTCTTT.

This clone has a count of ten or more. V is TRBV19 and J is TRBJ2-1, with 10 bases identical to TRBD1. V trimming: 4 bases; J trimming: 3 bases; junction bases outside the gene matches: 6. This CDR3 is built from 16 residues. Per germline, CDR1 LNHDA and CDR2 SQIVND (reference sequence). CDR3 nucleotide sequence: TGTGCCAGTAGTAGAACCGGGACAGGGGACTACAATGAGCAGTTCTTC. It codes for CASSRTGTGDYNEQFF.